One TCR beta chain is described in this entry. Its target is not known. This specimen comes from a study of identical twins. Study results and caveats: The degree of excess twin sharing was weaker in beta out-of-frame sequences. Fewer insertions were carried by abundant cord blood beta clonotypes, but none was seen in memory repertoires.

Template switching, a step in the protocol, added a universal primer site, and cDNA carried unique molecular identifiers. TCRdb analysed the 5' RACE reads with MiXCR anew, one entry per CDR3 protein. The sample includes 450,000 or so distinct CDR3 sequences, 15% to 20% of them seen just once. V was pared by 5 bases and J by 5 bases, with 5 bases of the junction left unmatched. Germline V gene lookup returns CDR1 SGHTA and CDR2 FQGNSA. The CDR3 runs 13 residues. Source material: naive T cells sorted from blood. The sequence was obtained from a man aged 50-60 years in good health. The chain combines TRBV7-2 with TRBJ2-5; 7 positions agree with TRBD2. The CDR3 here is CASSAGLRETQYF. CDR3 DNA sequence: TGTGCCAGCAGCGCGGGACTAAGGGAGACCCAGTACTTC.